One and the same sample provided the 25 T cell receptor beta chains below, sequenced in a study of T-cell reconstitution after alpha-beta-depleted transplantation in children. Researchers prepared the TCRbeta library using unique molecular identifiers, the study reports. TCRdb itself ran the PCR reads through MiXCR, one entry per CDR3 protein. Here the sample spans some 840,000 distinct CDR3 sequences, around 15% being singletons. Sequencing used PBMCs, mostly from graft donor cells, obtained 360 days after TCRalphabeta/CD19-depleted stem cell transplant. The source of these receptors is a male patient aged 10-17 years who had a stem cell transplant for acute lymphoblastic leukemia, so the T cells may come from the graft donor.

The table lists this clonotype with a few counts. The rearrangement joins TRBV2 to TRBJ2-2; perhaps TRBD2 as D (5 bases). The CDR3 contains 14 residues. The V gene's germline CDR1 is SNHLY and CDR2 FYNNEI. V was pared by 6 bases and J by 6 bases, with 14 bases between. CDR3 DNA: TGTGCCAGCAGCACAGTCCTCGGGGCCGGGGAGCTGTTTTTT. Amino acid sequence: CASSTVLGAGELFF.

The V call is TRBV5-1, the J call TRBJ2-1; D is unclear. V shed 0 bases and J shed 10 bases, with 8 bases lying between them. Germline V CDR1 and CDR2: SGHRS, YFSETQ. The CDR3 spans 12 residues. As DNA, the CDR3 is TGCGCCAGCAGCTTGGTCTCCACAGAGCAGTTCTTC. Its translation is CASSLVSTEQFF.

This clonotype came up many times. The chain couples TRBV18 to TRBJ2-7, with TRBD2 matching over 8 bases. Germline CDR1 KGHSH, CDR2 LQKENI. CDR3 size: 15 residues. The J segment lost 4 bases and the V segment lost 0 bases, leaving 5 bases of the junction unmatched. The CDR3 reads CASSPPGLGAYEQYF. Here the CDR3 DNA reads TGTGCCAGCTCACCACCGGGACTAGGAGCTTACGAGCAGTACTTC.

The genes are TRBV27 and TRBJ2-6; D might be TRBD1 (6 bases). Trimming pared 7 bases from V and 2 bases from J, leaving 9 bases between. Per the germline V gene, CDR1 is MNHEY and CDR2 is SMNVEV (reference sequence). CDR3 length equals 14 residues. DNA of the CDR3: TGTGCCAGCAATCCAGGGGCTGGGGCCAACGTCCTGACTTTC. Translating it yields CASNPGAGANVLTF.

The V and J genes are TRBV2 and TRBJ2-4; unclear D gene. The germline V gene has CDR1 SNHLY and CDR2 FYNNEI. There are 13 residues in the CDR3. V lost 0 bases to trimming and J lost 3 bases, with 3 bases between them. CDR3 coding DNA: TGTGCCAGCAGTGAAGCCGTCAAAAACATTCAGTACTTC. It is translated as CASSEAVKNIQYF.

This clonotype was seen ten or more times. J is TRBJ2-1 and V is TRBV12-3 or TRBV12-4, with TRBD2 matching 8 bases. V trimming: 3 bases; J trimming: 8 bases; junction bases outside the gene matches: 6. CDR3 length: 14 residues. The CDR3 DNA reads as TGTGCCAGCAGTTTTGGTAGCGGGAAGGATGAGCAGTTCTTC. Encoded protein: CASSFGSGKDEQFF.

The chain is built from TRBV27 and TRBJ2-1; D could derive from TRBD1 or TRBD2 (5 bases each). This CDR3 is 16 amino acids long. Germline CDR1 and CDR2: MNHEY and SMNVEV (reference sequence). Trimming shortened V by 3 bases and J by 1 base, and 13 bases separated the two germline ends. The CDR3 reads CASSLGPFLSYNEQFF. CDR3 nucleotides: TGTGCCAGCAGTTTGGGACCATTCTTATCCTACAATGAGCAGTTCTTC.

The J gene is TRBJ2-1, the V gene TRBV11-2; 9 bases map to TRBD1. The CDR3 has 18 residues. Looked up from germline, CDR1 is SGHAT and CDR2 is FQNNGV. The V segment lost 5 bases and the J segment 5 bases; nucleotides outside the gene matches: 16. In DNA, the CDR3 is TGTGCCAGCAGCCAGAACCGGGACAGGGCTAATAGCAACAATGAGCAGTTCTTC. This sequence encodes CASSQNRDRANSNNEQFF.

This clonotype came up many times. CDR3 in amino acids: CASSQISLENTQYF. In nucleotides, the CDR3 is TGTGCCAGCAGCCAGATCAGTTTAGAAAATACGCAGTATTTT. The gene calls are TRBV3-1 and TRBJ2-3, with no clear D. The CDR3 has 14 residues. Deletions cut 3 bases from V and 7 bases from J, with 14 bases between. CDR1 and CDR2 (germline): LGHDT, YNNKEL (reference sequence).

This clonotype has ten or more counts. The chain carries TRBV4-1 and TRBJ2-1; no reliable D call. The CDR3 is made up of 15 amino acids. The germline V gene has CDR1 MGHRA and CDR2 YSYEKL. With 0 bases removed from V and 0 bases from J, the gap between germline ends came to 6 bases. CDR3 amino acids: CASSQEGPSYNEQFF. Here the CDR3 DNA reads TGCGCCAGCAGCCAAGAAGGGCCCTCCTACAATGAGCAGTTCTTC.

The rearrangement uses TRBV20-1 and TRBJ1-4, with a possible D match to TRBD1 (6 bases). This CDR3 is 14 amino acids long. Trimming removed 4 bases at V and 4 bases at J, with 13 bases between. Germline lookup yields CDR1 DFQATT and CDR2 SNEGSKA (reference sequence). The CDR3 coding sequence is TGCAGTGCTATCCCCGGGACAAATAATGAAAAACTGTTTTTT. Its protein is CSAIPGTNNEKLFF.

This clonotype appeared a few times. The J gene is TRBJ2-7, the V gene TRBV4-1, with D unresolved. The CDR3 totals 15 residues. Germline CDR1 MGHRA, CDR2 YSYEKL. Between the trimmed V and J ends, which lost 4 bases and 2 bases, there was a span of 15 bases. The CDR3 bases are TGCGCCAGCAGCCCCCGGACGTTTTCTCCCTACGAGCAGTACTTC. It codes for CASSPRTFSPYEQYF.

The chain couples TRBV20-1 to TRBJ2-7; D gene uncertain. CDR1 and CDR2 from the germline V gene are DFQATT and SNEGSKA (reference sequence). This CDR3 contains 13 residues. Trimming removed 1 base at V and 4 bases at J, with 11 bases between. This CDR3 reads CSARGEWEYEQYF. The CDR3 coding sequence is TGCAGTGCTAGAGGGGAATGGGAATACGAGCAGTACTTC.

The rearrangement links TRBV3-1 to TRBJ2-2, with TRBD2 identical over 7 bases. Per the germline V gene, CDR1 is LGHDT and CDR2 is YNNKEL (reference sequence). This CDR3 contains 18 residues. The trim removed 0 bases at V and 1 base at J, leaving 8 bases unmatched. The CDR3 sequence: CASSQERASGENTGELFF. CDR3 coding DNA: TGTGCCAGCAGCCAAGAGAGGGCTAGCGGAGAGAACACCGGGGAGCTGTTTTTT.

The chain is built from TRBV12-3 or TRBV12-4 and TRBJ2-5, with TRBD2 identical over 13 bases. The CDR3 totals 17 residues. Trimming took 6 bases from V and 3 from J; bases not matched to a gene: 10. The DNA for the CDR3 is TGTGCCAGCAGCGCCGCCGGACTAGCGGGAGTGGAAGAGACCCAGTACTTC. This translates into CASSAAGLAGVEETQYF.

This clonotype was recorded a few times. One end of the junction varies from germline; a read error may be responsible. J is TRBJ1-3 and V is TRBV6-1; D is unresolved. Germline CDR1 reads MNHNS; CDR2 reads SASEGT. The CDR3 consists of 14 residues. CDR3 in amino acids: CASSSIHVGDTIYF. The CDR3 DNA sequence: TGTGCCAGCAGCTCTATTCACGTTGGAGACACCATATATTTT.

The chain uses TRBV6-5 and TRBJ1-1; no reliable D call. V dropped 3 bases and J dropped 3 bases, with 14 bases sitting between them. The CDR3 runs to 15 residues. The germline CDR1 and CDR2 sequences are MNHEY and SVGAGI. CDR3 amino acids: CASSYDALGYTEAFF. CDR3 bases: TGTGCCAGCAGTTATGACGCCCTGGGATACACTGAAGCTTTCTTT.

This clonotype showed up just a few times. The V and J genes are TRBV5-1 and TRBJ2-3; 8 nucleotides line up with TRBD2. CDR3 length: 15 residues. Per germline, CDR1 SGHRS and CDR2 YFSETQ. Germline trimming cut 0 bases from V and 5 bases from J; bases unmatched to any gene: 5. This CDR3 is CASSLGWLAGDTQYF. As DNA, the CDR3 is TGCGCCAGCAGCTTGGGCTGGCTAGCGGGAGATACGCAGTATTTT.

This sequence joins TRBV3-1 and TRBJ2-4, with D perhaps TRBD2 (6 bases). Germline CDR1 is LGHDT and CDR2 is YNNKEL (reference sequence). The CDR3 runs to 15 residues. Deletions cut 4 bases from V and 9 bases from J, with 19 bases between. The CDR3 sequence is CASSPRLVPESIQYF. CDR3 bases: TGTGCCAGCAGCCCCAGACTAGTGCCCGAAAGCATTCAGTACTTC. Full variable domain (rest looked up from reference TRBV3-1 and TRBJ2-4): DTAVSQTPKYLVTQMGNDKSIKCEQNLGHDTMYWYKQDSKKFLKIMFSYNNKELIINETVPNRFSPKSPDKAHLNLHINSLELGDSAVYFCASSPRLVPESIQYFGAGTRLSVL.

V and J are TRBV5-1 and TRBJ2-3, with unresolved D. This CDR3 is built from 14 residues. Between the trimmed V and J ends, which lost 4 bases and 7 bases, there was a span of 16 bases. The germline V gene has CDR1 SGHRS and CDR2 YFSETQ. This CDR3 reads CASSPRNALNTQYF. CDR3 sequence (DNA): TGCGCCAGCAGCCCCAGGAACGCCCTAAATACGCAGTATTTT.

This clonotype has more than one count but fewer than ten. The gene calls are TRBV7-3 and TRBJ2-1, with D possibly TRBD1 on 6 matching bases. Trimming removed 5 bases from V and 0 bases from J, with 11 bases in between. Germline V gives CDR1 SGHTA, CDR2 FQGTGA. CDR3 length equals 15 residues. CDR3 in amino acids: CASSPQGISYNEQFF. CDR3 bases: TGTGCCAGCAGCCCGCAGGGGATCTCCTACAATGAGCAGTTCTTC.

The sample holds a few counts of this clonotype. The genes are TRBV12-3 or TRBV12-4 and TRBJ2-7; D tentatively reads TRBD1 or TRBD2 (5 bases each). The CDR3 totals 15 residues. The germline V and J ends were trimmed by 4 bases and 1 base, with 14 bases remaining between them. CDR3 bases: TGTGCCAGCAGTTCGGGACCCCCGGCATCCTACGAGCAGTACTTC. Its translation is CASSSGPPASYEQYF.

This clonotype was seen a handful of times. The rearrangement uses TRBV5-1 and TRBJ2-3; 14 bases line up with TRBD2. The V gene end was trimmed by 5 bases and the J gene end by 6 bases; junction bases not matched to a gene: 14. Germline V gene sequence: CDR1 SGHRS, CDR2 YFSETQ. This CDR3 comprises 18 residues. CDR3 DNA: TGCGCCAGCAGACCTGCCGGGACTAGCGGGAGTAAATCGGATACGCAGTATTTT. Translated, it gives CASRPAGTSGSKSDTQYF.

This clonotype was counted between two and nine times. The chain uses TRBV4-1 and TRBJ2-5; tentatively, D is TRBD1 (5 bases). V lost 3 bases, J lost 5 bases, and 10 bases lay in between. Germline V CDR1 and CDR2: MGHRA, YSYEKL. The CDR3 runs 13 residues. The CDR3 is CASSHLGLETQYF. CDR3 in DNA: TGCGCCAGCAGCCACCTGGGGCTGGAGACCCAGTACTTC.

This chain links TRBV12-3 or TRBV12-4 with TRBJ2-5; D perhaps matches TRBD1 (5 bases). The ends were cut back, 6 bases at V and 2 bases at J, with 19 bases in the middle. CDR3 length equals 16 residues. CDR3 DNA sequence: TGTGCCAGCAGCCCCTGGGGTCAGGGTTGGCAAGAGACCCAGTACTTC. Residues: CASSPWGQGWQETQYF.